These 5 T cell receptor beta chains were all obtained from the same sample, sequenced in a study of cytomegalovirus exposure and HLA in healthy donors. The primer mix had 60 Vbeta and 13 Jbeta primers. Using immunoSEQ multiplex PCR, the repertoire was profiled, and TCRdb retains in-frame clones only, with some absent. The sample carries just over 85,000 clones, over 70% recorded once. Material: PBMCs. Receptors were obtained from a man aged 35 to 55 in good health and CMV-seronegative.

V usage is TRBV7-6 and J usage is TRBJ2-3; tentative D call: TRBD1 (6 bases). CDR1 SGHVS and CDR2 FNYEAQ come from the germline V gene. The CDR3 has 17 amino acids. V was clipped by 0 bases and J by 1 base, with 14 bases between them. CDR3 loop: CASSLALRTDGTDTQYF. DNA for the CDR3: TGTGCCAGCAGCTTAGCCCTTCGGACAGACGGCACAGATACGCAGTATTTT.

The V call is TRBV6-5, the J call TRBJ1-5; a weak D match, TRBD1 (6 bases). V lost 6 bases, J lost 1 base, and 13 bases lay in between. From germline, CDR1 is MNHEY and CDR2 SVGAGI. The CDR3 runs 15 residues. CDR3 protein: CASSPSRGSNQPQHF. CDR3 nucleotides: TGTGCCAGCAGCCCCTCTAGGGGGAGCAATCAGCCCCAGCATTTT.

This rearrangement joins TRBV9 to TRBJ2-1; 11 bases match TRBD2. The germline CDR1 and CDR2 sequences are SGDLS and YYNGEE. The CDR3 spans 14 residues. The V segment lost 3 bases and the J segment 10 bases; nucleotides outside the gene matches: 6. The CDR3, as DNA: TGTGCCAGCAGCGGGGTACTAGCGGGGGCCGAGCAGTTCTTC. This codes for CASSGVLAGAEQFF.

This clone was detected a few times. Germline is not matched at one junction end, which may reflect a read error. This rearrangement joins TRBV7-6 to TRBJ1-6; perhaps TRBD1 as D (5 bases). The germline CDR1 and CDR2 sequences are SGHVS and FNYEAQ. The CDR3 consists of 15 residues. For the CDR3, the DNA is TGTGCCAGCACTCCGGGGGTCTCCCATAATTCACCCCTCCACTTT. Residues: CASTPGVSHNSPLHF. The variable domain in full, completed from reference TRBV7-6 and TRBJ1-6, reads GAGVSQSPRYKVTKRGQDVALRCDPISGHVSLYWYRQALGQGPEFLTYFNYEAQQDKSGLPNDRFSAERPEGSISTLTIQRTEQRDSAMYRCASTPGVSHNSPLHFGNGTRLTVT.

The rearrangement links TRBV5-1 to TRBJ1-6; tentatively, D is TRBD1 (6 bases). The CDR3 totals 17 residues. V shed 3 bases and J shed 7 bases, with 20 bases lying between them. Germline lookup yields CDR1 SGHRS and CDR2 YFSETQ. CDR3 sequence (DNA): TGCGCCAGCAGCTCCGCTCTCCAGGGGAGGGAAAATTCACCCCTCCACTTT. Encoded protein: CASSSALQGRENSPLHF.